What follows describes a single T cell receptor beta chain. The sample is drawn from a study of shared T cell receptors in the human thymus. There are 18 residues in the CDR3. CDR1 is SGHVS and CDR2 is FNYEAQ in the germline V gene. Between the trimmed V and J ends, which lost 1 base and 3 bases, there was a span of 21 bases. Method: immunoSEQ multiplex PCR; TCRdb's copy keeps in-frame clones and lacks some. Of about 610,000 clones listed, around nine tenths are singletons. The same sample was also used in a study of human thymus T cells.

This receptor was identified in a boy under two years old with a congenital heart defect. The chain is built from TRBV7-6 and TRBJ1-1, with a weak D call TRBD1 (5 bases). The sequencing input was thymocytes. CDR3: CASSLGGREVARHTEAFF. CDR3 in DNA: TGTGCCAGCAGCTTAGGTGGCAGGGAAGTGGCCAGGCACACTGAAGCTTTCTTT.